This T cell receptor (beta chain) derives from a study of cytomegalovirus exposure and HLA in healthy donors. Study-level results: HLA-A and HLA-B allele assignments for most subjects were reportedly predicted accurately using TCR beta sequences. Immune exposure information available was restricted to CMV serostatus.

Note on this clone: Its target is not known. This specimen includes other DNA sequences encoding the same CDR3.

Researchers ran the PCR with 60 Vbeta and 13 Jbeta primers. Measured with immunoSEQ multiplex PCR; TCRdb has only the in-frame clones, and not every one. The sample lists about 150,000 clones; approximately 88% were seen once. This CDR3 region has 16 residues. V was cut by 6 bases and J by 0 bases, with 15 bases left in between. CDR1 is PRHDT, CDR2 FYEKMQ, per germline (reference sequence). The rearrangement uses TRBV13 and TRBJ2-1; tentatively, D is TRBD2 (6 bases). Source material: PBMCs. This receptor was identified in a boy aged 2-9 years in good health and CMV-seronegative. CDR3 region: CASRESGRYSYNEQFF. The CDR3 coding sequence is TGTGCCAGCAGAGAAAGCGGGCGCTACTCCTACAATGAGCAGTTCTTC.